Below, 28 T cell receptor beta chains from the same sample are listed, as sequenced in a study of a mutant IDH1 vaccine in newly diagnosed glioma. The time point is: baseline, week 1 (first vaccination visit). Documented treatment: pre-vaccination baseline after standard-of-care therapy. TCRdb's table, derived via immunoSEQ multiplex PCR, lists solely in-frame clones and lacks some. The repertoire includes tens of thousands of clones, 75% to 95% of them detected once, and roughly 2.7% sits in the top ten. This specimen consisted of PBMCs, obtained from a glioma patient treated with radiotherapy, temozolomide or both. The receptor source for this set is a man aged 45-65 years with glioma.

CDR3 nucleotides: TGCGCCAGCAGTCAATCCCTCTCCGTTCTCCGGGACGATCTCACCCTCCACTTT. Its protein product is CASSQSLSVLRDDLTLHF. The gene calls are TRBV23-1 and TRBJ1-6; D possibly corresponds to TRBD1 (5 bases). TRBV23-1 is assigned to the ORF class and has an uncertain function. The V and J ends lost 0 bases and 14 bases respectively, with 26 bases between them. This CDR3 contains 18 residues.

V gene TRBV5-6 combines with J gene TRBJ1-1; TRBD1 aligns across 8 bases. The CDR3 consists of 16 residues. Germline V CDR1 and CDR2: SGHDT, YYEEEE. Germline trimming cut 4 bases from V and 4 bases from J; bases unmatched to any gene: 12. The CDR3 DNA reads TGTGCCAGCAGCCCCGGGGACAGGAAAAGACGCACTGAAGCTTTCTTT. Its translation is CASSPGDRKRRTEAFF.

The J gene is TRBJ2-7, the V gene TRBV4-1; D is unresolved. Germline loops: CDR1 MGHRA, CDR2 YSYEKL. The CDR3 length is 13 residues. The V gene lost 0 bases and the J gene lost 2 bases, with 5 bases spanning the gap. The CDR3 protein is CASSQDQAYEQYF. The CDR3 coding sequence is TGCGCCAGCAGCCAAGACCAAGCCTACGAGCAGTACTTC.

J is TRBJ1-2 and V is TRBV19, with TRBD1 as a possible D gene (6 bases). V was trimmed by 3 bases and J by 2 bases, leaving 10 bases between them. The CDR3 has 14 amino acids. Germline V CDR1 and CDR2: LNHDA, SQIVND (reference sequence). For the CDR3, the DNA is TGTGCCAGTAGTATCGGACAGAGGAACTATGGCTACACCTTC. It translates to CASSIGQRNYGYTF.

V usage is TRBV7-2 and J usage is TRBJ2-7; no clear D gene. The germline V gene encodes CDR1 SGHTA and CDR2 FQGNSA. Trimming took off 8 bases at V and 5 bases at J, with 10 bases between the two ends. There are 11 residues in the CDR3. The CDR3 DNA follows: TGTGCCAGCCAAGTGTTACACGAGCAGTACTTC. This encodes CASQVLHEQYF.

The DNA for the CDR3 is TGCGCCAGCCCCCAAGGACGCCAGGGGGCGGATGGCGGGGAGCTGTTTTTT. Amino acids: CASPQGRQGADGGELFF. J is TRBJ2-2 and V is TRBV23-1; 8 bases are shared with TRBD1. TRBV23-1 is classed as an ORF, of uncertain function. V shed 8 bases and J 7 bases; nucleotides not matched to a gene: 18. The CDR3 runs to 17 residues.

This chain uses TRBV5-1 with TRBJ1-1, with D uncertain. Germline loops: CDR1 SGHRS, CDR2 YFSETQ. This CDR3 has 13 residues. Trimming cost V 0 bases and J 6 bases, with 9 bases left between them. For the CDR3, the DNA is TGCGCCAGCAGCTTGGAGGGTAAATCTGAAGCTTTCTTT. Translated: CASSLEGKSEAFF. The full variable domain, in which reference TRBV5-1 and TRBJ1-1 provide the parts outside the CDR3, is KAGVTQTPRYLIKTRGQQVTLSCSPISGHRSVSWYQQTPGQGLQFLFEYFSETQRNKGNFPGRFSGRQFSNSRSEMNVSTLELGDSALYLCASSLEGKSEAFFGQGTRLTVV.

V is TRBV14 and J is TRBJ1-2; D call uncertain. There are 13 residues in the CDR3. Germline CDR1 and CDR2: SGHDN and FVKESK. The germline V and J ends were trimmed by 4 bases and 1 base, with 7 bases remaining between them. CDR3 residues: CASSPDFNYGYTF. The CDR3 DNA reads TGTGCCAGCAGCCCGGACTTTAACTATGGCTACACCTTC.

The V gene is TRBV2, the J gene TRBJ2-7; 7 positions agree with TRBD2. From germline, CDR1 is SNHLY and CDR2 FYNNEI. With 5 bases clipped from V and 1 base from J, the junction kept 8 bases outside the gene matches. The CDR3 covers 15 residues. The CDR3 DNA reads as TGTGCCAGCAGTTCTAGACTAGCACTTTCCTACGAGCAGTACTTC. Encoded protein: CASSSRLALSYEQYF.

This clone was seen only once. This sequence joins TRBV5-1 and TRBJ1-3; no definite D call. Trimming shortened V by 4 bases and J by 5 bases, and 16 bases separated the two germline ends. Germline lookup yields CDR1 SGHRS and CDR2 YFSETQ. The CDR3 loop spans 15 amino acids. CDR3 region: CASSRSSGGRNTIYF. In nucleotides, the CDR3 is TGCGCCAGCAGCAGGTCTTCAGGAGGGAGAAACACCATATATTTT.

The chain is built from TRBV27 and TRBJ1-1, with TRBD1 identical over 7 bases. This CDR3 spans 12 amino acids. Losses at the gene ends were 5 bases for V and 5 bases for J; bases not matched to a gene: 2. Germline lookup yields CDR1 MNHEY and CDR2 SMNVEV (reference sequence). The CDR3 reads CASSKTGTEAFF. CDR3 nucleotide sequence: TGTGCCAGCAGTAAGACAGGGACTGAAGCTTTCTTT.

This clone occurred a few times. V and J are TRBV2 and TRBJ1-5; 7 nucleotides match TRBD1. The CDR3 extends over 14 amino acids. Germline V gene sequence: CDR1 SNHLY, CDR2 FYNNEI. Trimming took 8 bases from V and 1 from J; bases not matched to a gene: 5. Here the CDR3 DNA reads TGTGCCAGCCTTGACAGGGCAAGCAATCAGCCCCAGCATTTT. Translation: CASLDRASNQPQHF.

V gene TRBV7-2 combines with J gene TRBJ2-5; D may match TRBD1 or TRBD2 (6 bases each). The germline V gene encodes CDR1 SGHTA and CDR2 FQGNSA. V was pared by 4 bases and J by 2 bases, with 23 bases between. CDR3 size: 18 residues. CDR3 sequence reads: CASSSVLGGLTPQETQYF. The CDR3 DNA follows: TGTGCCAGCAGCTCCGTCCTGGGGGGCCTAACTCCTCAAGAGACCCAGTACTTC. Supplemented by reference TRBV7-2 and TRBJ2-5, the full variable domain reads GAGVSQSPSNKVTEKGKDVELRCDPISGHTALYWYRQSLGQGLEFLIYFQGNSAPDKSGLPSDRFSAERTGGSVSTLTIQRTQQEDSAVYLCASSSVLGGLTPQETQYFGPGTRLLVL.

The chain uses TRBV7-2 and TRBJ2-2; D call uncertain. The germline V gene encodes CDR1 SGHTA and CDR2 FQGNSA. Trimming took off 5 bases at V and 6 bases at J, with 10 bases between the two ends. The CDR3 spans 13 residues. As DNA, the CDR3 is TGTGCCAGCAGCCTGACCCGGGCCGGGGAGCTGTTTTTT. Its translation: CASSLTRAGELFF.

The chain joins TRBV6-1 to TRBJ2-2, with TRBD2 identical over 14 bases. The length of the CDR3 is 15 residues. V was pared by 6 bases and J by 3 bases, with 0 bases of the junction left unmatched. Germline V gene lookup returns CDR1 MNHNS and CDR2 SASEGT. DNA for the CDR3: TGTGCCAGCAGGGGACTAGCGGGGGACACCGGGGAGCTGTTTTTT. Protein sequence: CASRGLAGDTGELFF.

This chain connects TRBV28 to TRBJ2-6; the match to TRBD2 covers 8 bases. The CDR3 has 16 residues. J lost 0 bases, V lost 7 bases, and 5 bases had no gene match. CDR1 is MDHEN and CDR2 is SYDVKM in the germline V gene. In DNA, the CDR3 is TGTGCCAGCAAATCGGGGGGGAACTCTGGGGCCAACGTCCTGACTTTC. Its protein product is CASKSGGNSGANVLTF.

V and J are TRBV27 and TRBJ1-1; 7 bases fit TRBD1. Germline V gene sequence: CDR1 MNHEY, CDR2 SMNVEV (reference sequence). Unmatched junction bases numbered 16, after V lost 6 bases and J lost 0 bases. The CDR3 is 18 residues long. The chain's CDR3 is CASSPDRAFRIMNTEAFF. Written as DNA, the CDR3 is TGTGCCAGCAGCCCCGACAGGGCTTTTCGGATAATGAACACTGAAGCTTTCTTT.

J is TRBJ1-4 and V is TRBV5-1; D is possibly TRBD1 (5 bases). The germline V gene has CDR1 SGHRS and CDR2 YFSETQ. V was cut by 5 bases and J by 7 bases, with 15 bases left in between. The CDR3 spans 14 residues. Written as DNA, the CDR3 is TGCGCCAGCAGTGGGGGAGCATTTAGTGAAAAACTGTTTTTT. Translating gives CASSGGAFSEKLFF.

The chain is built from TRBV29-1 and TRBJ2-1; 9 bases are shared with TRBD1. Germline values: CDR1 SQVTM, CDR2 ANQGSEA. J lost 9 bases, V lost 7 bases, and 10 bases had no gene match. This CDR3 has 13 residues. In nucleotides, the CDR3 is TGCAGCGCCCCGAGACAGGGGGTATTTGAGCAGTTCTTC. Its translation is CSAPRQGVFEQFF.

This chain joins TRBV2 and TRBJ1-1; D is possibly TRBD1 (5 bases). V shed 4 bases and J shed 1 base, with 10 bases lying between them. This CDR3 comprises 14 residues. Germline CDR1 reads SNHLY; CDR2 reads FYNNEI. In DNA form, the CDR3 reads TGTGCCAGCAGTGGTCGGGGCCAGAACACTGAAGCTTTCTTT. Protein product: CASSGRGQNTEAFF.

The chain combines TRBV14 with TRBJ2-5, with D possibly matching TRBD2 (6 bases). The CDR3 contains 17 residues. Looked up from germline, CDR1 is SGHDN and CDR2 is FVKESK. Trimming cost V 0 bases and J 2 bases, with 16 bases left between them. CDR3 amino acids: CASSQEHGAGGQETQYF. The CDR3 DNA sequence: TGTGCCAGCAGCCAAGAACACGGGGCCGGGGGACAAGAGACCCAGTACTTC. Filled out from reference TRBV14 and TRBJ2-5, the complete variable domain reads EAGVTQFPSHSVIEKGQTVTLRCDPISGHDNLYWYRRVMGKEIKFLLHFVKESKQDESGMPNNRFLAERTGGTYSTLKVQPAELEDSGVYFCASSQEHGAGGQETQYFGPGTRLLVL.

This sequence joins TRBV10-3 and TRBJ2-7; D remains ambiguous. V was cut by 2 bases and J by 4 bases, with 3 bases left in between. The CDR3 consists of 11 residues. CDR1 and CDR2 from the germline V gene are ENHRY and SYGVKD. Here the CDR3 DNA reads TGTGCCATCAGTGAGACATACGAGCAGTACTTC. Translation gives CAISETYEQYF.

This clone was found a few times. The J gene is TRBJ2-3, the V gene TRBV6-4; a weak D match, TRBD2 (5 bases). Germline CDR1 reads MRHNA; CDR2 reads SNTAGT. The CDR3 is made up of 14 amino acids. The germline V and J ends were trimmed by 6 bases and 1 base, with 11 bases remaining between them. The DNA for the CDR3 is TGTGCCAGCAGCAGGAACGGGGGCACAGATACGCAGTATTTT. Its translation is CASSRNGGTDTQYF.

A remark on this clone: The junction departs from the called germline gene at one end, perhaps through a read error. The genes are TRBV7-9 and TRBJ1-2; D gene uncertain. The CDR3 loop spans 13 amino acids. Germline V gene lookup returns CDR1 SEHNR and CDR2 FQNEAQ (reference sequence). Written as DNA, the CDR3 is TGTGCCAGCAGCTTAGAGGTCAATTTCGGCCATAACTTC. The encoded protein is CASSLEVNFGHNF.

The chain uses TRBV30 and TRBJ2-7; D is uncertain. The CDR3 extends over 11 amino acids. V shed 1 base and J shed 3 bases, with 4 bases lying between them. Per germline, CDR1 GTSNPN and CDR2 SVGIG (reference sequence). The CDR3 sequence: CAWSDNYEQYF. The CDR3 nucleotides read TGTGCCTGGAGTGACAACTACGAGCAGTACTTC.

This clone was observed a single time. The chain uses TRBV7-9 and TRBJ1-1, with unresolved D. With 6 bases removed from V and 4 bases from J, the gap between germline ends came to 12 bases. This CDR3 has 13 residues. The germline V gene encodes CDR1 SEHNR and CDR2 FQNEAQ (reference sequence). The CDR3 loop reads CASRFPRGTEAFF. CDR3 DNA: TGTGCCAGCAGGTTCCCCCGGGGCACTGAAGCTTTCTTT.

V is TRBV14 and J is TRBJ2-1; 7 bases match TRBD1. Germline V gives CDR1 SGHDN, CDR2 FVKESK. V was clipped by 3 bases and J by 4 bases; unmatched bases: 6. CDR3 length: 15 amino acids. CDR3 residues: CASSHPGQIYNEQFF. For the CDR3, the DNA is TGTGCCAGCAGCCATCCGGGACAGATATACAATGAGCAGTTCTTC.

The chain employs TRBV5-4 and TRBJ2-7; D perhaps matches TRBD1 (6 bases). This CDR3 comprises 14 residues. CDR1 and CDR2 (germline): SGHNT, YYREEE (reference sequence). V was clipped by 5 bases and J by 3 bases, with 15 bases between them. The CDR3 loop reads CASSQGTPDYEQYF. The CDR3 DNA reads as TGTGCCAGCAGTCAAGGGACACCAGACTACGAGCAGTACTTC.